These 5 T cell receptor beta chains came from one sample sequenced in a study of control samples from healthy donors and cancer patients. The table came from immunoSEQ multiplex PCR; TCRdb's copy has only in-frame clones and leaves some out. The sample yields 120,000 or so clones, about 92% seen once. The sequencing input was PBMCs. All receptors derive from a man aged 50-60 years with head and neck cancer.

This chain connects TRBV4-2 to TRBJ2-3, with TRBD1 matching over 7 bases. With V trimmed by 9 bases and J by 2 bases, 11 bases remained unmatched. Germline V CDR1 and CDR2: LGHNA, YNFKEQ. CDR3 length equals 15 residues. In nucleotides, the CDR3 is TGTGCCAGTCGAGGGGGCGGGCTAAACACAGATACGCAGTATTTT. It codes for CASRGGGLNTDTQYF.

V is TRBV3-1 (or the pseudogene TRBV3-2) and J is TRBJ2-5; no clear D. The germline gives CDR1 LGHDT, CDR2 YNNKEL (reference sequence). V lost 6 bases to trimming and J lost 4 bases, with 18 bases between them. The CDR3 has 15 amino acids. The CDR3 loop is CASRPFGQRPETQYF. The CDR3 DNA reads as TGTGCCAGCAGACCCTTTGGCCAACGGCCAGAGACCCAGTACTTC.

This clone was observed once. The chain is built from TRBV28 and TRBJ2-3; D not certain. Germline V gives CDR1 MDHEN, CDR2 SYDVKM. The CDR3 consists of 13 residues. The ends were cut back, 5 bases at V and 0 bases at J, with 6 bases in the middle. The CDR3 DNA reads TGTGCCAGCAGTCCAGCTAGCACAGATACGCAGTATTTT. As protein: CASSPASTDTQYF.

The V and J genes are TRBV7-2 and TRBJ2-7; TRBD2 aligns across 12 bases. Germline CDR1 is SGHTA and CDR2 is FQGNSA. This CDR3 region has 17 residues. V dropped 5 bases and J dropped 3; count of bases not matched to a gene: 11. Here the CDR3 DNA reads TGTGCCAGCAGCCGTCCGACTAGCGGGGGCTCGCTCTACGAGCAGTACTTC. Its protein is CASSRPTSGGSLYEQYF.

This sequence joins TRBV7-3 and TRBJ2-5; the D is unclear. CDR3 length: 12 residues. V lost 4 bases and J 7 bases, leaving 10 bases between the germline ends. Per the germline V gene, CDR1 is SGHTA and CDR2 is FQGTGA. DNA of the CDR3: TGTGCCAGCAGCTCCGGGCTTGGGACCCAGTACTTC. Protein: CASSSGLGTQYF.